The 14 T cell receptor beta chains reported below all come from one sample, sequenced in a study of T-cell reconstitution after alpha-beta-depleted transplantation in children. Preparation of the TCRbeta library was carried out with unique molecular identifiers. TCRdb re-called the PCR reads through MiXCR, storing one row per CDR3 protein. This repertoire shows around 490,000 distinct CDR3 sequences, roughly 11% found once; its top ten account for 13% to 15%. The sequenced sample was PBMCs, mostly from graft donor cells, obtained 180 days after TCRalphabeta/CD19-depleted stem cell transplant. Receptor source: a female patient between 2 and 15 years old who had a stem cell transplant for aplastic anemia, so the T cells may come from the graft donor.

This clonotype was detected only a few times. The gene calls are TRBV6-5 and TRBJ2-3; the D gene is possibly TRBD2 (6 bases). Trimming left V 0 bases short and J 1 base short, with 11 bases between. The length of the CDR3 is 16 residues. Germline lookup yields CDR1 MNHEY and CDR2 SVGAGI. The CDR3 loop reads CASSYSKASGTDTQYF. The CDR3 region has the DNA TGTGCCAGCAGTTACTCTAAGGCTAGCGGCACAGATACGCAGTATTTT.

This clonotype was seen a few times. The rearrangement uses TRBV7-9 and TRBJ1-3; perhaps TRBD1 as D (6 bases). The CDR3 loop spans 14 amino acids. Germline V gene sequence: CDR1 SEHNR, CDR2 FQNEAQ (reference sequence). V lost 5 bases and J 4 bases, leaving 12 bases between the germline ends. CDR3 nucleotide sequence: TGTGCCAGCAGCCCCGGGACAAAGGGAAACACCATATATTTT. Protein sequence: CASSPGTKGNTIYF.

This clonotype has a handful of counts. V and J are TRBV18 and TRBJ2-7, with 9 bases aligning to TRBD2. Germline V gene data show CDR1 as KGHSH and CDR2 as LQKENI. V lost 3 bases to trimming and J lost 10 bases; unmatched junction nucleotides: 10. The CDR3 covers 14 residues. The CDR3 region has the DNA TGTGCCAGCTCACCTCCTAGCGGGATCATGATACAGTACTTC. Its translation: CASSPPSGIMIQYF.

This clonotype was detected only a few times. V gene TRBV29-1 combines with J gene TRBJ2-1; D uncertain. Germline loops: CDR1 SQVTM, CDR2 ANQGSEA. CDR3 size: 14 residues. V lost 6 bases and J 4 bases, leaving 16 bases between the germline ends. In DNA form, the CDR3 reads TGCAGCGTCCCCAGGCAGGCACTTTACAATGAGCAGTTCTTC. Translating gives CSVPRQALYNEQFF.

This clonotype showed up just a few times. This chain uses TRBV29-1 with TRBJ1-4; D may be TRBD1 (6 bases). Germline V gene sequence: CDR1 SQVTM, CDR2 ANQGSEA. The length of the CDR3 is 12 residues. The V gene lost 2 bases and the J gene lost 10 bases, with 11 bases spanning the gap. The CDR3 loop is CSVEPTQGKLFF. The CDR3 DNA sequence: TGCAGCGTTGAACCGACACAGGGAAAACTGTTTTTT.

The chain has TRBV20-1 and TRBJ1-2; maybe TRBD1 (5 bases). Trimming shortened V by 5 bases and J by 3 bases, and 19 bases separated the two germline ends. The CDR3 contains 15 residues. From germline, CDR1 is DFQATT and CDR2 SNEGSKA (reference sequence). Here the CDR3 DNA reads TGCAGTGCTCAACTGGGGGTGGAGGTGTACTATGGCTACACCTTC. Encoded protein: CSAQLGVEVYYGYTF.

The chain has TRBV20-1 and TRBJ2-7; 13 nucleotides line up with TRBD2. Trimming at V came to 0 bases and at J to 6 bases, leaving 11 bases not matched to a gene. CDR3 length: 17 amino acids. Germline CDR1 and CDR2: DFQATT and SNEGSKA (reference sequence). The CDR3 protein is CSARDQTGTSGNGEQYF. CDR3 in DNA: TGCAGTGCTAGAGATCAAACCGGGACTAGCGGGAACGGCGAGCAGTACTTC.

This chain uses TRBV5-1 with TRBJ2-3; D gene unclear. The V end was cut by 7 bases, the J end by 2 bases, with 17 bases between. The CDR3 is 15 residues long. The germline gives CDR1 SGHRS, CDR2 YFSETQ. The CDR3 sequence: CASRSGVSSTDTQYF. Here the CDR3 DNA reads TGCGCCAGCCGGTCAGGCGTTAGTTCCACAGATACGCAGTATTTT.

The rearrangement joins TRBV27 to TRBJ2-1; 7 nucleotides match TRBD2. J gave up 4 bases and V 3 bases, and 6 bases lay outside the gene matches. CDR1 and CDR2 from the germline V gene are MNHEY and SMNVEV (reference sequence). The CDR3 runs to 15 residues. The CDR3 DNA reads TGTGCCAGCAGTTTCGGACTAGTGAGGTACAATGAGCAGTTCTTC. Encoded protein: CASSFGLVRYNEQFF.

This clonotype has just a few counts. This sequence joins TRBV7-6 and TRBJ1-1, with TRBD1 as a possible D gene (5 bases). Germline V CDR1 and CDR2: SGHVS, FNYEAQ. Trimming removed 1 base from V and 6 bases from J, with 12 bases in between. The CDR3 sequence is 14 residues long. The CDR3 DNA sequence: TGTGCCAGCAGCTTAGAGTGGGGACCTGCTGAAGCTTTCTTT. This translates into CASSLEWGPAEAFF.

This clonotype was counted ten times or more. The rearrangement uses TRBV7-2 and TRBJ1-1, with a tentative D call TRBD1 (5 bases). Deletions cut 2 bases from V and 3 bases from J, with 7 bases between. This CDR3 is 13 amino acids long. Looked up from germline, CDR1 is SGHTA and CDR2 is FQGNSA. The CDR3 coding sequence is TGTGCCAGCAGCTTACAGGGACACACTGAAGCTTTCTTT. Residues: CASSLQGHTEAFF. Combining the CDR3 with reference TRBV7-2 and TRBJ1-1 gives the whole variable domain GAGVSQSPSNKVTEKGKDVELRCDPISGHTALYWYRQSLGQGLEFLIYFQGNSAPDKSGLPSDRFSAERTGGSVSTLTIQRTQQEDSAVYLCASSLQGHTEAFFGQGTRLTVV.

The genes are TRBV7-2 and TRBJ2-7; 9 nucleotides align to TRBD2. The V segment lost 4 bases and the J segment 5 bases; nucleotides outside the gene matches: 9. Germline V CDR1 and CDR2: SGHTA, FQGNSA. The CDR3 contains 15 residues. The CDR3 DNA is TGTGCCAGCAGCTGGTCTCTAGCGGGAATAAACGAGCAGTACTTC. It specifies CASSWSLAGINEQYF.

The chain has TRBV24-1 and TRBJ2-3; TRBD2 matches at 10 bases. Germline trimming cut 3 bases from V and 6 bases from J; bases unmatched to any gene: 14. Germline V gene lookup returns CDR1 KGHDR and CDR2 SFDVKD. The CDR3 loop spans 18 amino acids. The CDR3 bases are TGTGCCACCAGTGATCCCTCAGTTCTAGCGGGAGCTATGGATACGCAGTATTTT. As protein: CATSDPSVLAGAMDTQYF.

This clonotype was seen a handful of times. The rearrangement links TRBV20-1 to TRBJ2-5; 11 bases align to TRBD2. Germline V CDR1 and CDR2: DFQATT, SNEGSKA (reference sequence). After removal of 2 bases from V and 1 base from J, the junction contained 3 bases not matched to a gene. This CDR3 has 15 residues. This chain's CDR3 is CSARLAGGSQETQYF. In nucleotides, the CDR3 is TGCAGTGCTAGACTAGCGGGAGGCAGCCAAGAGACCCAGTACTTC.